Listed here is a single T cell receptor beta chain. CDR3 length: 15 amino acids. V lost 0 bases, J lost 0 bases, and 8 bases lay in between. Germline V gives CDR1 SGDLS, CDR2 YYNGEE. Sequencing of TCR beta covered CD8+ and CD4+ T cells obtained from blood. These data come from a study of CD8 T cells in Susac syndrome. RNA was extracted with the RNeasy kit, and a quantity of roughly 0.5 to 1 ug was reverse transcribed using random hexamers. TCRdb processed the immunoSEQ multiplex PCR reads anew with MiXCR; each CDR3 protein has one entry. The data show roughly 180,000 distinct CDR3 sequences, about 95% seen once.

Material: CD4+ T cells from PBMCs. The TCR originated in a human donor in good health. The genes are TRBV9 and TRBJ2-3, with unresolved D. In DNA form, the CDR3 reads TGTGCCAGCAGCGTAGGGGCCCCAAGCACAGATACGCAGTATTTT. Protein: CASSVGAPSTDTQYF.